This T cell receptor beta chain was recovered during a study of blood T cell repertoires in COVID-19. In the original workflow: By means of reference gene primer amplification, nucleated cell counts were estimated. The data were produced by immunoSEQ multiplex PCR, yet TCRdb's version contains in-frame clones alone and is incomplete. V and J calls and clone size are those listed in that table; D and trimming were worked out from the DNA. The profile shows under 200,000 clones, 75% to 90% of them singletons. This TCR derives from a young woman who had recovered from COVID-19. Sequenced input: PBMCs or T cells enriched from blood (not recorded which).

DNA of the CDR3: TGTGCCAGCATTCGGGACTATTTGAGGGACGAGCAGTACTTC. It specifies CASIRDYLRDEQYF. The V gene is TRBV6-6, the J gene TRBJ2-7; TRBD2 matches at 7 bases. This CDR3 is built from 14 residues. Unmatched junction bases numbered 11, after V lost 7 bases and J lost 5 bases. CDR1 is MNHNY and CDR2 is SVGAGI in the germline V gene (reference sequence).